This T cell receptor (beta chain) was documented in a study of blood T cell repertoires in COVID-19. Study-level background: Material from acute and convalescent COVID-19 was sourced from the United States, Italy and Spain. T cells, B-cell-depleted T cells, or PBMCs provided the cDNA or gDNA that served as material.

The germline V gene has CDR1 SGHTA and CDR2 FQGNSA. This CDR3 region has 16 residues. The V gene end was trimmed by 4 bases and the J gene end by 2 bases; junction bases not matched to a gene: 8. Original methodology: Scientists estimated how many nucleated cells there were by amplifying reference gene primers. Profiled with immunoSEQ multiplex PCR; TCRdb holds only in-frame clones, not every one. Clonal size and the V and J genes are those of that table, whereas D and trimming came from the DNA. The table records fewer than 50,000 clones, about 85% of them present only once. Sequencing input: peripheral blood. The TCR sequence derives from a man over 45 with active COVID-19. This chain links TRBV7-2 with TRBJ2-5, with 9 bases identical to TRBD2. The CDR3 region is CASSSGLASLQETQYF. CDR3 sequence (DNA): TGTGCCAGCAGCTCCGGACTAGCGTCATTACAAGAGACCCAGTACTTC. Full variable domain (remainder filled in from reference TRBV7-2 and TRBJ2-5): GAGVSQSPSNKVTEKGKDVELRCDPISGHTALYWYRQSLGQGLEFLIYFQGNSAPDKSGLPSDRFSAERTGGSVSTLTIQRTQQEDSAVYLCASSSGLASLQETQYFGPGTRLLVL.